This T cell receptor (beta chain) derives from a study of cytomegalovirus exposure and HLA in healthy donors. Findings of the study overall: It is likely that the observed cluster of highly shared sequence variants was a sequencing artifact.

Notes on this clone: Its antigen is not identified.

Per germline, CDR1 MNHEY and CDR2 SMNVEV (reference sequence). V was shortened by 2 bases and J by 0 bases, with 5 bases between the two germline ends. This CDR3 is built from 14 residues. PCR amplification relied on 60 Vbeta primers (plus 13 Jbeta primers). Assay: immunoSEQ multiplex PCR; the TCRdb copy retains only in-frame clones and omits some. The table records around 210,000 clones, about 88% of them present only once. The sequenced material came from PBMCs. The chain is built from TRBV27 and TRBJ2-1; D uncertain. The sequence was collected from a girl aged 2-9 years in good health and CMV-seronegative. This CDR3 is CASSLPSSYNEQFF. The CDR3 DNA reads as TGTGCCAGCAGTTTACCTAGCTCCTACAATGAGCAGTTCTTC.